This is a list of T cell receptor beta chains from one sample in a study of CD8 T cells in Susac syndrome. TCRdb re-called the immunoSEQ multiplex PCR reads with MiXCR, one entry per CDR3 protein. The data hold just over 150,000 distinct CDR3 sequences, with around 95% observed a single time. Specimen: CD8+ T cells from PBMCs. The receptors were sampled from a human donor with multiple sclerosis. Both conserved end residues are part of each CDR3. Fields, in order: J gene, clone size, D gene, V gene, CDR3 length, CDR3 DNA, CDR3 protein. A D gene is named only where the DNA matches it firmly. Rows may omit the clone size; those that give it use once, few, many or a size class.

>TRBJ2-6|NA|NA|TRBV29-1|16
TGCAGCGTTGAAGACAGTCATAGCGCCGGGGCCAACGTCCTGACTTTC
CSVEDSHSAGANVLTF
>TRBJ2-5|NA|NA|TRBV4-2|16
TGTGCCAGCAGCCAAGTAGGTACAGGAAGAGCGGGGACCCAGTACTTC
CASSQVGTGRAGTQYF
>TRBJ2-1|once|NA|TRBV4-1|14
TGCGCCAGCAGCCACGTTGGACAAGACAATGAGCAGTTCTTC
CASSHVGQDNEQFF
>TRBJ2-1|NA|TRBD1|TRBV20-1|16
TGCAGTGCTAGAGCTCGACATCGGGACAGCTACAATGAGCAGTTCTTC
CSARARHRDSYNEQFF
>TRBJ1-1|NA|NA|TRBV25-1|11
TGTGCCAGCAGGACTGTGGGGGAAGCTTTCTTT
CASRTVGEAFF
>TRBJ1-2|NA|NA|TRBV4-2|16
TGTGCCAGCAGCCAAGGGGGCCAGAGGATGGCCTATGGCTACACCTTC
CASSQGGQRMAYGYTF
>TRBJ2-5|NA|NA|TRBV12-3/TRBV12-4|12
TGTGCCAGCAGTTTGGTCGAAGAGACCCAGTACTTC
CASSLVEETQYF
>TRBJ2-7|NA|NA|TRBV12-3/TRBV12-4|16
TGTGCCAGCAGCCGTTTGGGGGGGCTGAGCTCCTACGAGCAGTACTTC
CASSRLGGLSSYEQYF
>TRBJ2-1|NA|TRBD1|TRBV11-1|16
TGTGCCAGCAGCCTACTCGGGACAGGGGGTAACAATGAGCAGTTCTTC
CASSLLGTGGNNEQFF
>TRBJ2-1|NA|NA|TRBV6-5|15
TGTGCCAGCAGTTCCTACCCCGTTTGGATAAATGAGCAGTTCTTC
CASSSYPVWINEQFF
>TRBJ2-7|once|TRBD2|TRBV29-1|13
TGCAGCGTCGAGCGGGGGACACCCTACGAGCAGTACTTC
CSVERGTPYEQYF
>TRBJ2-1|NA|TRBD2|TRBV30|20
TGTGCCTGGAGTCGGGGCAACGGACTAGCGGGGGGTTACCCCTACAATGAGCAGTTCTTC
CAWSRGNGLAGGYPYNEQFF
>TRBJ2-1|NA|NA|TRBV27|15
TGTGCCAGCAGTTTCATCAGAAGCTCCTACAATGAGCAGTTCTTC
CASSFIRSSYNEQFF
>TRBJ2-3|once|NA|TRBV20-1|17
TGCAGTGCTAGAGGGACTTCCCACGTCCCCCGAGCAGATACGCAGTATTTT
CSARGTSHVPRADTQYF
>TRBJ2-3|once|TRBD2|TRBV30|15
TGTGCCTCCCGGGGTAGCGGGGGGGTCGGAGATACGCAGTATTTT
CASRGSGGVGDTQYF
>TRBJ1-1|NA|NA|TRBV23-1|17
TGCGCCAGCAGTCAATCGAAGGCAGGGAGTCGGCGCACTGAAGCTTTCTTT
CASSQSKAGSRRTEAFF
>TRBJ2-5|NA|NA|TRBV7-2|18
TGTGCCAGCAGCTTAGATGAGGGATGGGGGGACCAGCAAGAGACCCAGTACTTC
CASSLDEGWGDQQETQYF